This T cell receptor beta chain was identified in a study of blood T cells in healthy people across ages. Study-wide points: Estimates drawn from one million T cells were deemed to understate diversity.

The authors ran a second PCR of roughly 7 to 11 cycles using a sample-barcoded 5' primer and a J-beta primer mix. TCRdb re-analysed the 5' RACE reads in MiXCR, keeping a single row per CDR3 protein. The table lists 1,800,000 or so distinct CDR3 sequences, more than 35% of them singletons. The germline V gene has CDR1 SGHTA and CDR2 FQGTGA. CDR3 size: 20 residues. The ends were cut back, 2 bases at V and 1 base at J, with 26 bases in the middle. With respect to this clonotype: What it recognizes is unknown.

The sequence came from a human donor in good health. V and J are TRBV7-3 and TRBJ1-2; D unclear. The sample comprised blood. The CDR3 sequence is CASSLPINKNAVPFNYGYTF. DNA for the CDR3: TGTGCCAGCAGCTTACCCATCAACAAGAACGCCGTACCTTTTAACTATGGCTACACCTTC. The full variable domain, rest sourced from reference TRBV7-3 and TRBJ1-2, is GAGVSQTPSNKVTEKGKYVELRCDPISGHTALYWYRQSLGQGPEFLIYFQGTGAADDSGLPNDRFFAVRPEGSVSTLKIQRTERGDSAVYLCASSLPINKNAVPFNYGYTFGSGTRLTVV.